A selection of T cell receptor beta chains follows, all from one sample in a study of blood T cell repertoires in COVID-19. Sequencing was performed with immunoSEQ multiplex PCR; in TCRdb, only in-frame clones are kept and a portion is missing. The data show some 300,000 clones, 88% seen once. Sample: PBMCs or T cells enriched from blood (not recorded which). Receptors originate from a woman aged 55-75 years in a cohort exposed to, infected with or recovered from COVID-19 (not recorded which). CDR3s include the opening cysteine and the closing phenylalanine or tryptophan. A D gene is named only where the DNA matches it firmly. Size tells how often a clone was seen (once, few, many) or the class of an expanded clone, and some rows leave it out.

clone_size d_call cdr3_length j_call v_call cdr3_aa cdr3_nt
NA TRBD1 14 TRBJ1-2 TRBV6-5 CASSITGTGYGYTF TGTGCCAGCAGTATTACCGGGACAGGCTATGGCTACACCTTC
NA NA 14 TRBJ2-1 TRBV4-2 CASSLVDRNNEQFF TGTGCCAGCAGCCTAGTTGACAGGAACAATGAGCAGTTCTTC
NA TRBD1 16 TRBJ1-2 TRBV28 CATPGTGGPHNYGYTF TGTGCCACCCCCGGGACAGGGGGCCCTCATAACTATGGCTACACCTTC
NA NA 16 TRBJ1-6 TRBV5-1 CASSFEEQGENSPLHF TGCGCCAGCAGCTTCGAAGAACAGGGTGAAAATTCACCCCTCCACTTT
NA NA 15 TRBJ2-6 TRBV30 CAWSLAPSGANVLTF TGTGCCTGGAGTTTAGCCCCCTCTGGGGCCAACGTCCTGACTTTC
NA TRBD2 15 TRBJ2-3 TRBV28 CASSSPAGGADTQYF TGTGCCAGCAGCTCCCCAGCGGGAGGCGCAGATACGCAGTATTTT
NA NA 12 TRBJ2-7 TRBV30 CAWSTGSYEQYF TGTGCCTGGAGCACAGGGTCCTACGAGCAGTACTTC
NA TRBD1 15 TRBJ2-1 TRBV25-1 CASTWTGNSYNEQFF TGTGCCAGCACTTGGACAGGCAACTCCTACAATGAGCAGTTCTTC
NA NA 13 TRBJ2-2 TRBV5-6 CASSPGHAGELFF TGTGCCAGCAGCCCGGGACATGCCGGGGAGCTGTTTTTT
NA NA 12 TRBJ2-7 TRBV5-1 CASSALVGEQYF TGCGCCAGCAGTGCGCTAGTCGGAGAGCAGTACTTC
NA TRBD1 16 TRBJ1-1 TRBV10-2 CASSPGQGSTGTEAFF TGCGCCAGTTCCCCGGGACAGGGGAGTACTGGGACTGAAGCTTTCTTT
NA TRBD2 18 TRBJ2-7 TRBV15 CATSRLPGTSGRRYEQYF TGTGCCACCAGCAGGCTCCCCGGGACTAGCGGGAGACGGTACGAGCAGTACTTC
NA TRBD2 16 TRBJ2-1 TRBV4-3 CASSQAYTSGNNEQFF TGCGCCAGCAGCCAAGCCTATACTAGCGGGAATAATGAGCAGTTCTTC
NA TRBD2 17 TRBJ2-7 TRBV18 CASSPPRAAGGPYEQYF TGTGCCAGCTCACCACCGAGGGCGGCGGGAGGCCCCTACGAGCAGTACTTC
NA NA 13 TRBJ2-3 TRBV18 CASSSGHGDTQYF TGTGCCAGCTCATCAGGGCATGGGGATACGCAGTATTTT
few NA 13 TRBJ2-7 TRBV10-1 CASSRGHSYEQYF TGCGCCAGCAGCAGGGGACATTCCTACGAGCAGTACTTC
NA NA 19 TRBJ1-3 TRBV6-1 CASSELSGTSSISGNTIYF TGTGCCAGCAGTGAGCTTTCCGGGACTTCTAGCATCTCTGGAAACACCATATATTTT
NA NA 15 TRBJ2-7 TRBV5-1 CASSLESVWFNEQYF TGCGCCAGCAGCTTGGAGTCGGTGTGGTTCAACGAGCAGTACTTC
once NA 17 TRBJ1-6 TRBV7-9 CASSFLDGGRIRSPLHF TGTGCCAGCAGCTTCCTCGACGGGGGGCGAATCCGGTCACCCCTCCACTTT
NA TRBD2 15 TRBJ2-7 TRBV5-1 CASSLGTSGSYEQYF TGCGCCAGCAGCCTGGGGACTAGCGGCTCCTACGAGCAGTACTTC
once TRBD1 16 TRBJ2-4 TRBV2 CASSAGTALAKNIQYF TGTGCCAGCAGTGCGGGGACAGCTCTAGCCAAAAACATTCAGTACTTC
few NA 11 TRBJ1-1 TRBV2 CASREGTEAFF TGTGCCAGCAGGGAGGGGACTGAAGCTTTCTTT
NA NA 13 TRBJ2-3 TRBV18 CASSPQSTDTQYF TGTGCCAGCTCACCACAGAGTACAGATACGCAGTATTTT
once TRBD1 15 TRBJ1-2 TRBV2 CASTEGDSPNYGYTF TGTGCCAGCACTGAGGGGGACAGCCCTAACTATGGCTACACCTTC
NA NA 13 TRBJ1-5 TRBV27 CASSFLGAGPQHF TGTGCCAGCAGTTTTTTGGGCGCGGGGCCCCAGCATTTT
NA NA 15 TRBJ2-5 TRBV11-3 CASSLGAADQETQYF TGTGCCAGCAGCTTAGGTGCGGCCGATCAAGAGACCCAGTACTTC
NA TRBD1 16 TRBJ2-7 TRBV28 CASNPSWGQGIYEQYF TGTGCCAGCAACCCCTCCTGGGGACAGGGCATCTACGAGCAGTACTTC
NA NA 14 TRBJ1-4 TRBV10-1 CASSDGTIGEKLFF TGCGCCAGCAGTGACGGGACAATCGGTGAAAAACTGTTTTTT
NA NA 14 TRBJ2-4 TRBV27 CASSSGLAKNIQYF TGTGCCAGCAGTTCCGGACTAGCCAAAAACATTCAGTACTTC
NA TRBD2 16 TRBJ2-3 TRBV11-2 CASNLRAGGDTDTQYF TGTGCCAGCAATCTCCGTGCGGGAGGGGACACAGATACGCAGTATTTT
once TRBD1 15 TRBJ1-2 TRBV6-5 CASAYTNRGGYGYTF TGTGCCAGCGCCTACACCAACAGGGGCGGCTATGGCTACACCTTC
NA TRBD1 14 TRBJ1-5 TRBV2 CASRGTASNQPQHF TGTGCCAGCAGGGGGACAGCTAGCAATCAGCCCCAGCATTTT
NA NA 17 TRBJ1-5 TRBV10-3 CATAQQGGIKSNQPQHF TGTGCCACCGCACAGCAGGGAGGTATTAAGAGCAATCAGCCCCAGCATTTT
NA TRBD1 14 TRBJ2-3 TRBV5-4 CASSWTKTGDTQYF TGTGCCAGCAGCTGGACAAAGACAGGGGATACGCAGTATTTT
NA TRBD2 17 TRBJ2-3 TRBV4-3 CASSQGLAGGSTDTQYF TGCGCCAGCAGCCAAGGACTAGCGGGAGGCTCCACAGATACGCAGTATTTT
NA NA 16 TRBJ2-3 TRBV7-2 CASSFRPQGVADTQYF TGTGCCAGCAGCTTCCGCCCCCAAGGGGTGGCAGATACGCAGTATTTT
once NA 16 TRBJ2-4 TRBV5-1 CASSPVKGEAENIQYF TGCGCCAGCAGCCCGGTGAAGGGGGAAGCCGAAAACATTCAGTACTTC
NA NA 14 TRBJ2-3 TRBV19 CASRRDSPADTQYF TGTGCCAGTAGGCGGGACAGCCCCGCAGATACGCAGTATTTT
NA NA 14 TRBJ1-2 TRBV4-2 CASSQGEGGYGYTF TGTGCCAGCAGCCAAGGGGAGGGTGGCTATGGCTACACCTTC
NA TRBD1 15 TRBJ2-1 TRBV7-7 CASSPGGPSYNEQFF TGTGCTAGCAGCCCAGGGGGCCCGTCCTACAATGAGCAGTTCTTC
NA TRBD2 17 TRBJ2-3 TRBV28 CASSPAGSGRTSDTQYF TGTGCCAGCAGCCCTGCAGGGAGCGGGAGGACCTCGGATACGCAGTATTTT
NA TRBD1 18 TRBJ1-5 TRBV5-1 CASSLADRYIYSNQPQHF TGCGCCAGCAGCTTGGCGGACAGGTATATATATAGCAATCAGCCCCAGCATTTT
NA TRBD1 13 TRBJ1-1 TRBV28 CATVTGGAYRAFF TGTGCCACCGTGACAGGGGGCGCGTATAGGGCTTTCTTT
NA NA 13 TRBJ1-4 TRBV2 CASSSGRVEKLFF TGTGCCAGCAGTTCTGGTCGGGTAGAAAAACTGTTTTTT
NA TRBD1 17 TRBJ1-1 TRBV4-1 CASSRGRDREFVTEAFF TGCGCCAGCAGCCGGGGCCGGGACAGGGAATTCGTCACTGAAGCTTTCTTT
once NA 12 TRBJ1-1 TRBV7-3 CASSLTAGKAFF TGTGCCAGCAGCTTAACTGCGGGAAAAGCTTTCTTT
NA TRBD1 12 TRBJ1-5 TRBV6-6 CASSYDREPQHF TGTGCCAGCAGTTACGACAGGGAACCCCAGCATTTT
NA TRBD1 17 TRBJ2-1 TRBV24-1 CATSDSSRGQNHNEQFF TGTGCCACCAGTGATTCAAGCAGGGGGCAGAATCACAATGAGCAGTTCTTC
NA NA 15 TRBJ1-2 TRBV28 CASSLAQGRSYGYTF TGTGCCAGCAGTTTAGCCCAGGGGCGGTCGTATGGCTACACCTTC
NA NA 14 TRBJ2-3 TRBV24-1 CATSGPRSTDTQYF TGTGCCACCAGTGGGCCTAGGAGCACAGATACGCAGTATTTT
few NA 13 TRBJ1-1 TRBV7-2 CASSFSVNTEAFF TGTGCCAGCAGCTTTTCCGTGAACACTGAAGCTTTCTTT
NA TRBD2 14 TRBJ2-5 TRBV6-5 CASRVAGVGGTQYF TGTGCCAGCAGAGTAGCGGGAGTGGGGGGGACCCAGTACTTC
NA TRBD1 14 TRBJ1-6 TRBV18 CASSPTGKDSPLHF TGTGCCAGCTCACCGACAGGGAAAGATTCACCCCTCCACTTT
NA NA 13 TRBJ2-1 TRBV7-9 CASSLSGNNEQFF TGTGCCAGCAGCTTATCCGGGAACAATGAGCAGTTCTTC
NA NA 16 TRBJ2-2 TRBV24-1 CATSDFGFSNTGELFF TGTGCCACCAGTGATTTTGGCTTTTCGAACACCGGGGAGCTGTTTTTT